This TCR beta chain came from a study of response to subunit inactivated influenza vaccine. In this sample, this clonotype turned up a few times. Its specificity is not known. General study results and limits: Few additional T cells are recruited per seasonal influenza vaccination, authors suggested.

V lost 2 bases and J 0 bases, leaving 11 bases between the germline ends. Per germline, CDR1 ENHRY and CDR2 SYGVKD. This CDR3 comprises 15 residues. TCRdb re-derived calls from the RT-PCR reads in MiXCR, one entry per CDR3 protein. The sample contains 500,000 to 550,000 distinct CDR3 sequences, 7.6% of which appear only once. The chain links TRBV10-3 to TRBJ2-7, with a possible D match to TRBD2 (5 bases). The receptor was isolated from a man aged 50 to 69 who received an inactivated influenza vaccine. Sample: PBMCs from blood, taken around 25 months after vaccination. CDR3 protein: CAISEAGLVSYEQYF. The CDR3 DNA reads as TGTGCCATCAGTGAGGCCGGACTGGTCTCCTACGAGCAGTACTTC.